The 7 T cell receptor beta chains listed next were all sequenced from one sample in a study of beta chain features in type 1 diabetes. All of the isolated RNA was reverse transcribed, so expressed TCRB transcripts were sequenced. TCRdb's table, derived via immunoSEQ multiplex PCR, lists solely in-frame clones and lacks some. The sample records 130,000 or so clones, about 10% being singletons. The sequenced material came from central memory CD4+ T cells from blood. The receptors derive from a man aged 18 to 29 in good health.

This clone appeared many times. The chain couples TRBV7-9 to TRBJ2-1; possibly TRBD2 for D (5 bases). Germline CDR1 is SEHNR and CDR2 is FQNEAQ (reference sequence). This CDR3 comprises 13 residues. Trimming removed 3 bases at V and 7 bases at J, with 10 bases between. As DNA, the CDR3 is TGTGCCAGCAGCTTTATTTCGGGGAATGAGCAGTTCTTC. This encodes CASSFISGNEQFF.

This clone has a handful of counts. The V call is TRBV5-6, the J call TRBJ1-4; D not resolved. V shed 0 bases and J shed 10 bases, with 19 bases lying between them. There are 16 residues in the CDR3. Germline-derived CDR1 and CDR2 are SGHDT and YYEEEE. DNA for the CDR3: TGTGCCAGCAGCTTGGGATCATTCTCAACCCGGGGAAAACTGTTTTTT. Its translation: CASSLGSFSTRGKLFF.

This clone was detected a few times. V usage is TRBV4-3 and J usage is TRBJ2-1; D is perhaps TRBD2 (7 bases). CDR1 is LGHNA and CDR2 is YSLEER in the germline V gene. This CDR3 has 15 amino acids. V was pared by 4 bases and J by 4 bases, with 14 bases between. CDR3 amino acids: CASSPEGGGYNEQFF. CDR3 sequence (DNA): TGCGCCAGCAGCCCAGAGGGGGGGGGTTACAATGAGCAGTTCTTC.

This sequence joins TRBV5-1 and TRBJ1-5, with 7 bases identical to TRBD1. The trim removed 4 bases at V and 4 bases at J, leaving 8 bases unmatched. The CDR3 is 15 residues long. Germline CDR1 and CDR2: SGHRS and YFSETQ. CDR3 sequence: CASSHSTGVNQPQHF. CDR3 coding DNA: TGCGCCAGCAGCCATTCCACAGGGGTGAATCAGCCCCAGCATTTT.

This rearrangement joins TRBV10-1 to TRBJ2-3, with D perhaps TRBD1 (5 bases). The V end lost 3 bases, the J end lost 3 bases, and 10 bases lay between the germline ends. From germline, CDR1 is WNHNN and CDR2 SYGVQD (reference sequence). This CDR3 comprises 14 residues. Written as DNA, the CDR3 is TGCGCCAGCAGTGATGGGGCAGGGACAGATACGCAGTATTTT. This gives the protein CASSDGAGTDTQYF.

In its sample, this clone was seen a few times. This sequence joins TRBV29-1 and TRBJ1-2; D may be TRBD1 (6 bases). The CDR3 has 11 amino acids. V lost 6 bases, J lost 7 bases, and 12 bases lay in between. Per the germline V gene, CDR1 is SQVTM and CDR2 is ANQGSEA. CDR3 region: CSVQQGGGYTF. The DNA of the CDR3 is TGCAGCGTCCAACAGGGTGGTGGCTACACCTTC.

This clone has a handful of counts. The rearrangement uses TRBV7-2 and TRBJ1-4; D is ambiguous. V lost 5 bases to trimming and J lost 4 bases, with 8 bases between them. Germline loops: CDR1 SGHTA, CDR2 FQGNSA. The CDR3 is made up of 13 amino acids. The CDR3 DNA reads TGTGCCAGCAGCGCTGGACTTAATGAAAAACTGTTTTTT. Amino acid sequence: CASSAGLNEKLFF.